These 15 T cell receptor beta chains came from one sample sequenced in a study of regulatory T cells in long-lasting Graves disease. Specified time point: persistent/refractory GD, antithyroid drugs over 5 years with positive TRAb. TCR sequences were obtained from RNA taken from PBMCs. Assembly of TCR beta libraries relied on iRepertoire HTBI primers together with Arm-PCR of CDR3 regions. TCRdb reprocessed the multiplex PCR reads via MiXCR and lists one record per CDR3 protein. Among hundreds of thousands of distinct CDR3 sequences, around 20% were seen once, and the ten largest hold 7% to 9.5%. Here the sequenced sample was peripheral blood mononuclear cells (PBMCs), taken when the disease was refractory, from a patient treated with antithyroid drugs. Every receptor here comes from a female donor with Graves disease.

Ten or more counts support this clonotype. The chain employs TRBV7-9 and TRBJ1-2; D is unclear. The V end lost 5 bases, the J end lost 0 bases, and 19 bases lay between the germline ends. The CDR3 spans 17 residues. The germline gives CDR1 SEHNR, CDR2 FQNEAQ (reference sequence). The DNA for the CDR3 is TGTGCCAGCAGCCCCGTGAAGTTCTACAGCTCTAACTATGGCTACACCTTC. Amino acids: CASSPVKFYSSNYGYTF.

This clonotype has a count of ten or more. The chain employs TRBV2 and TRBJ1-5; 7 positions agree with TRBD1. V lost 6 bases, J lost 4 bases, and 3 bases stayed unmatched. Looked up from germline, CDR1 is SNHLY and CDR2 is FYNNEI. The CDR3 loop spans 13 amino acids. CDR3: CASRGTVNQPQHF. The CDR3 DNA reads as TGTGCCAGCAGGGGGACAGTGAATCAGCCCCAGCATTTT.

This clonotype was detected ten times or more. J is TRBJ2-5 and V is TRBV24-1; 9 nucleotides match TRBD2. The CDR3 loop spans 15 amino acids. The V and J ends lost 3 bases and 5 bases, in that order; junction bases with no gene match: 6. Germline-derived CDR1 and CDR2 are KGHDR and SFDVKD. The CDR3 region has the DNA TGTGCCACCAGTGATCCTAGCGGGAAATGGGAGACCCAGTACTTC. It yields the protein CATSDPSGKWETQYF.

The chain uses TRBV7-8 and TRBJ2-7; 13 bases are a match to TRBD2. CDR3 length: 15 residues. Germline CDR1 SGHVS, CDR2 FQNEAQ. V shed 5 bases and J 4 bases; nucleotides not matched to a gene: 5. The CDR3 nucleotides are TGTGCCAGCAGCCAGTGGACTAGCGGGAGTTACGAGCAGTACTTC. It encodes CASSQWTSGSYEQYF.

This clonotype was counted between two and nine times. The chain joins TRBV28 to TRBJ2-1; maybe TRBD2 (6 bases). Trimming took off 6 bases at V and 9 bases at J, with 15 bases between the two ends. The CDR3 covers 13 residues. Germline lookup yields CDR1 MDHEN and CDR2 SYDVKM. The CDR3 spells CASRYHSGIEQFF. The CDR3 DNA reads as TGTGCCAGCAGGTACCATAGCGGTATTGAGCAGTTCTTC.

This clonotype was recorded at least ten times. This chain connects TRBV6-2 or TRBV6-3 to TRBJ2-7, with D perhaps TRBD1 or TRBD2 (6 bases each). Between the trimmed V and J ends, which lost 2 bases and 0 bases, there was a span of 8 bases. The CDR3 totals 14 residues. Germline V gene data show CDR1 as MNHEY and CDR2 as SVGEGT. The chain's CDR3 is CASSYRGHSYEQYF. Here the CDR3 DNA reads TGTGCCAGCAGTTACCGGGGGCACTCCTACGAGCAGTACTTC.

This clonotype showed up just a few times. The chain joins TRBV2 to TRBJ1-5, with D possibly matching TRBD1 (5 bases). The CDR3 has 16 residues. Per the germline V gene, CDR1 is SNHLY and CDR2 is FYNNEI. V lost 4 bases, J lost 6 bases, and 19 bases lay in between. CDR3 region: CASSVIPRGYGQPQHF. CDR3 sequence (DNA): TGTGCCAGCAGTGTCATCCCTCGGGGGTACGGTCAGCCCCAGCATTTT.

The J gene is TRBJ2-3, the V gene TRBV27; either TRBD1 or TRBD2 may supply D (5 bases each). Germline lookup yields CDR1 MNHEY and CDR2 SMNVEV (reference sequence). V shed 3 bases and J shed 0 bases, with 13 bases lying between them. The CDR3 extends over 16 amino acids. The CDR3, as DNA: TGTGCCAGCAGTTTTTGGGGTGGGGGAAGCACAGATACGCAGTATTTT. It encodes CASSFWGGGSTDTQYF.

This clonotype was found many times. The V and J genes are TRBV20-1 and TRBJ1-6; D perhaps matches TRBD1 (6 bases). V lost 5 bases and J 3 bases, leaving 8 bases between the germline ends. This CDR3 has 13 residues. Germline values: CDR1 DFQATT, CDR2 SNEGSKA (reference sequence). Written as DNA, the CDR3 is TGCAGTGCTCGACAGGACTATAATTCACCCCTCCACTTT. This encodes CSARQDYNSPLHF.

The chain uses TRBV6-5 and TRBJ1-1; unclear D gene. The CDR3 is 13 amino acids. In germline, CDR1 is MNHEY, CDR2 SVGAGI. V lost 4 bases and J 1 base, leaving 7 bases between the germline ends. CDR3 loop: CASSWSANTEAFF. The DNA of the CDR3 is TGTGCCAGCAGTTGGTCAGCGAACACTGAAGCTTTCTTT.

This clonotype was seen repeatedly, ten times or more. The CDR3 reads CASRQGGRNTEAFF. The CDR3 DNA follows: TGTGCCAGCAGACAGGGAGGGCGGAACACTGAAGCTTTCTTT. The chain recombines TRBV6-2 or TRBV6-3 with TRBJ1-1; maybe TRBD1 (6 bases). This CDR3 is 14 amino acids long. Germline V lookup: CDR1 MNHEY, CDR2 SVGEGT. V was cut by 6 bases and J by 1 base, with 12 bases left in between.

V gene TRBV4-1 combines with J gene TRBJ1-5; 12 positions agree with TRBD1. V was pared by 2 bases and J by 1 base, with 9 bases of the junction left unmatched. This CDR3 contains 19 residues. The germline V gene has CDR1 MGHRA and CDR2 YSYEKL. The CDR3 DNA sequence: TGCGCCAGCAGCCAACTTCCGGGACAGGGGGCCCCCAGCAATCAGCCCCAGCATTTT. This encodes CASSQLPGQGAPSNQPQHF.

The table lists this clonotype with many counts. In DNA form, the CDR3 reads TGTGCCAGCAGTTTTGACAGGGGTTACGGGGAGCTGTTTTTT. This translates into CASSFDRGYGELFF. The chain combines TRBV27 with TRBJ2-2; 8 bases align to TRBD1. This CDR3 region has 14 residues. The germline CDR1 and CDR2 sequences are MNHEY and SMNVEV (reference sequence). Trimming took 3 bases from V and 7 from J; bases not matched to a gene: 4.

The rearrangement links TRBV3-1 to TRBJ1-2; D perhaps matches TRBD1 (5 bases). CDR3 length: 15 amino acids. Trimming left V 0 bases short and J 4 bases short, with 12 bases between. Looked up from germline, CDR1 is LGHDT and CDR2 is YNNKEL (reference sequence). Written as DNA, the CDR3 is TGTGCCAGCAGCCAAGATAGCGACAGTACCTATGGCTACACCTTC. Its protein is CASSQDSDSTYGYTF.

This clonotype was seen ten or more times. The chain employs TRBV2 and TRBJ2-7; the D is unclear. Per germline, CDR1 SNHLY and CDR2 FYNNEI. The ends were cut back, 2 bases at V and 5 bases at J, with 7 bases in the middle. The CDR3 consists of 12 residues. For the CDR3, the DNA is TGTGCCAGCAGTGAAAGGGTCAACGAGCAGTACTTC. This gives the protein CASSERVNEQYF.